One sample yielded the 31 T cell receptor beta chains listed below, sequenced in a study of cytomegalovirus exposure and HLA in healthy donors. Measured with immunoSEQ multiplex PCR; TCRdb has only the in-frame clones, and not every one. The sample holds 240,000 or so clones, 75% to 90% seen once. The sequenced material came from PBMCs. These receptors all come from a woman aged 25 to 39 in good health and CMV-seropositive.

The chain has TRBV5-4 and TRBJ1-2, with D hard to call. V was shortened by 3 bases and J by 4 bases, with 13 bases between the two germline ends. Germline V gene sequence: CDR1 SGHNT, CDR2 YYREEE (reference sequence). The CDR3 length is 14 residues. CDR3 loop: CASSSPKTGYGYTF. The CDR3 nucleotides read TGTGCCAGCAGCTCCCCCAAGACTGGCTATGGCTACACCTTC.

The chain combines TRBV10-3 with TRBJ2-7; 14 bases agree with TRBD2. The length of the CDR3 is 19 residues. J lost 1 base, V lost 8 bases, and 16 bases had no gene match. Germline V gives CDR1 ENHRY, CDR2 SYGVKD. The CDR3, as DNA: TGTGCCATCTTAGAACCCGGGACTAGCGGGAGTAACCCTTCCTACGAGCAGTACTTC. Translation: CAILEPGTSGSNPSYEQYF.

The V call is TRBV7-8, the J call TRBJ1-1; weak D call: TRBD1 (5 bases). The CDR3 has 13 amino acids. Between the trimmed V and J ends, which lost 0 bases and 7 bases, there was a span of 9 bases. Germline V gene sequence: CDR1 SGHVS, CDR2 FQNEAQ. CDR3 DNA: TGTGCCAGCAGCTTAGCCGGAGGGGATGAAGCTTTCTTT. It is translated as CASSLAGGDEAFF.

The rearrangement uses TRBV19 and TRBJ2-4; 9 bases align to TRBD1. Germline trimming cut 5 bases from V and 6 bases from J; bases unmatched to any gene: 5. This CDR3 contains 14 residues. Germline V gives CDR1 LNHDA, CDR2 SQIVND (reference sequence). The CDR3 nucleotides are TGTGCCAGTAGTTACCGGGACAGGGTAAACATTCAGTACTTC. Translation: CASSYRDRVNIQYF.

J is TRBJ2-7 and V is TRBV5-6; 7 bases are a match to TRBD2. Germline CDR1 reads SGHDT; CDR2 reads YYEEEE. The J segment lost 5 bases and the V segment lost 2 bases, leaving 4 bases of the junction unmatched. The CDR3 totals 13 residues. The CDR3 loop is CASSFGLVHEQYF. The CDR3 region has the DNA TGTGCCAGCAGCTTCGGACTAGTCCACGAGCAGTACTTC. Based on the CDR3 plus reference TRBV5-6 and TRBJ2-7, the full variable domain is DAGVTQSPTHLIKTRGQQVTLRCSPKSGHDTVSWYQQALGQGPQFIFQYYEEEERQRGNFPDRFSGHQFPNYSSELNVNALLLGDSALYLCASSFGLVHEQYFGPGTRLTVT.

This clone was recorded at least ten times. This chain joins TRBV19 and TRBJ1-1; D perhaps matches TRBD1 (6 bases). The CDR3 is 15 residues long. V shed 3 bases and J shed 7 bases, with 18 bases lying between them. Germline V gene lookup returns CDR1 LNHDA and CDR2 SQIVND (reference sequence). The CDR3 is CASSIRGAQFGEAFF. CDR3 nucleotide sequence: TGTGCCAGTAGTATCCGGGGGGCTCAATTCGGTGAAGCTTTCTTT. Drawing the rest from reference TRBV19 and TRBJ1-1, the complete variable domain is DGGITQSPKYLFRKEGQNVTLSCEQNLNHDAMYWYRQDPGQGLRLIYYSQIVNDFQKGDIAEGYSVSREKKESFPLTVTSAQKNPTAFYLCASSIRGAQFGEAFFGQGTRLTVV.

The chain recombines TRBV25-1 with TRBJ2-5; TRBD2 might be the D (7 bases). Germline V gene lookup returns CDR1 MGHDK and CDR2 SYGVNS. V lost 6 bases, J lost 0 bases, and 14 bases lay in between. The CDR3 loop spans 15 amino acids. CDR3 in DNA: TGTGCCAGCAGATGGTCGGGGGGCAACCAAGAGACCCAGTACTTC. Its protein product is CASRWSGGNQETQYF.

The chain has TRBV2 and TRBJ2-1, with D possibly TRBD2 on 5 matching bases. Germline values: CDR1 SNHLY, CDR2 FYNNEI. The CDR3 is made up of 16 amino acids. Trimming took 2 bases from V and 2 from J, leaving 13 bases between them. The CDR3 DNA reads TGTGCCAGCAGTGAAAGGTATCTAGCAGCCTACAATGAGCAGTTCTTC. Translation: CASSERYLAAYNEQFF.

CDR3 in amino acids: CASSEAAGGRYGYTF. DNA of the CDR3: TGTGCCAGCAGTGAAGCAGCGGGGGGGAGGTATGGCTACACCTTC. The genes are TRBV2 and TRBJ1-2; D possibly corresponds to TRBD1 (5 bases). Germline CDR1 SNHLY, CDR2 FYNNEI. The CDR3 has 15 residues. The V and J ends lost 0 bases and 5 bases respectively, with 13 bases between them.

The V and J genes are TRBV6-5 and TRBJ1-4, with D uncertain. Germline loops: CDR1 MNHEY, CDR2 SVGAGI. The V end was cut by 2 bases, the J end by 8 bases, with 9 bases between. The CDR3 is 13 amino acids. CDR3 nucleotide sequence: TGTGCCAGCAGTTACGGGAGAGGGGAAAAACTGTTTTTT. This codes for CASSYGRGEKLFF.

In its sample, this clone was seen once. The gene calls are TRBV14 and TRBJ1-2; TRBD1 agrees at 9 bases. CDR1 and CDR2 from the germline V gene are SGHDN and FVKESK. Trimming cost V 0 bases and J 5 bases; bases outside gene matches: 4. The CDR3 runs 15 residues. CDR3 nucleotide sequence: TGTGCCAGCAGCCAAGATTGGGGGACAGGGTATGGCTACACCTTC. Translated, it gives CASSQDWGTGYGYTF.

The CDR3 region is CASTLRGPGVGQPQHF. In DNA form, the CDR3 reads TGTGCCAGCACCCTAAGGGGTCCCGGAGTGGGTCAGCCCCAGCATTTT. The rearrangement joins TRBV2 to TRBJ1-5; possible D gene TRBD1, 5 bases. Germline CDR1 reads SNHLY; CDR2 reads FYNNEI. The CDR3 has 16 residues. Deletions cut 7 bases from V and 6 bases from J, with 22 bases between.

The chain employs TRBV25-1 and TRBJ1-4; 8 positions agree with TRBD1. Germline V gives CDR1 MGHDK, CDR2 SYGVNS. J was trimmed by 4 bases and V by 5 bases; bases with no gene match: 6. CDR3 length: 15 residues. The CDR3 nucleotides read TGTGCCAGCAGTCACCGGGACAGGCTTAATGAAAAACTGTTTTTT. It specifies CASSHRDRLNEKLFF.

The genes are TRBV5-1 and TRBJ2-5; 7 bases agree with TRBD2. CDR1 is SGHRS, CDR2 YFSETQ, per germline. V lost 1 base and J lost 4; bases outside the gene matches: 4. The CDR3 has 14 amino acids. The CDR3 loop reads CASSLTGGSETQYF. CDR3 DNA: TGCGCCAGCAGCTTGACGGGAGGCTCAGAGACCCAGTACTTC.

The J gene is TRBJ2-5, the V gene TRBV18; the match to TRBD2 covers 11 bases. This CDR3 comprises 14 residues. After removal of 5 bases from V and 1 base from J, the junction contained 0 bases not matched to a gene. Germline assignment: CDR1 KGHSH and CDR2 LQKENI. The CDR3 nucleotides are TGTGCCAGCTCAACTAGCGGGAGCCAAGAGACCCAGTACTTC. The encoded protein is CASSTSGSQETQYF.

V usage is TRBV27 and J usage is TRBJ1-1, with D perhaps TRBD1 (5 bases). From germline, CDR1 is MNHEY and CDR2 SMNVEV (reference sequence). The CDR3 extends over 16 amino acids. V dropped 2 bases and J dropped 2 bases, with 15 bases sitting between them. The DNA for the CDR3 is TGTGCCAGCAGTTTAAATAAAGGGGTAAAAAACACTGAAGCTTTCTTT. Protein sequence: CASSLNKGVKNTEAFF.

To note about this clone: The junction shows a germline mismatch at one end, possibly a read error. V and J are TRBV5-6 and TRBJ2-7; weak D call: TRBD2 (5 bases). Germline V gene lookup returns CDR1 SGHDT and CDR2 YYEEEE. The CDR3 is 9 amino acids. CDR3 in DNA: TGTGCCAGCAGCGAAGGACTCCGCTTC. This codes for CASSEGLRF.

The rearrangement uses TRBV19 and TRBJ1-1; perhaps TRBD1 as D (6 bases). Germline loops: CDR1 LNHDA, CDR2 SQIVND (reference sequence). The V end was cut by 2 bases, the J end by 2 bases, with 24 bases between. This CDR3 has 19 residues. The DNA for the CDR3 is TGTGCCAGTAGTATATGGGTCTGGGGGCCTTCGGGGAGAAACACTGAAGCTTTCTTT. It is translated as CASSIWVWGPSGRNTEAFF.

This clone was detected only a few times. V is TRBV2 and J is TRBJ2-4, with TRBD1 matching 7 bases. From germline, CDR1 is SNHLY and CDR2 FYNNEI. V lost 4 bases, J lost 5 bases, and 5 bases stayed unmatched. The CDR3 contains 14 residues. The CDR3 spells CASSGAGTENIQYF. CDR3 DNA sequence: TGTGCCAGCAGTGGGGCCGGGACAGAAAACATTCAGTACTTC.

The V and J genes are TRBV6-5 and TRBJ1-1; a possible D gene is TRBD1 (5 bases). V was pared by 6 bases and J by 3 bases, with 17 bases between. CDR1 is MNHEY and CDR2 is SVGAGI in the germline V gene. This CDR3 comprises 15 residues. CDR3 in DNA: TGTGCCAGCAGGGGCAACTCAGGGAGGTACACTGAAGCTTTCTTT. The encoded protein is CASRGNSGRYTEAFF.

This clone came up many times. At the DNA level, this CDR3 is encoded by other sequences in the same sample as well. The CDR3 sequence is CASSFGASYEQYF. CDR3 nucleotide sequence: TGCGCCAGCAGCTTTGGGGCCTCCTACGAGCAGTACTTC. V gene TRBV5-1 combines with J gene TRBJ2-7; TRBD1 is a possible D gene (5 bases). V was clipped by 2 bases and J by 0 bases, with 6 bases between them. The CDR3 spans 13 residues. The germline gives CDR1 SGHRS, CDR2 YFSETQ.

This clone was recorded once. The chain carries TRBV28 and TRBJ2-6, with D tentatively TRBD2 (5 bases). Trimming pared 3 bases from V and 0 bases from J, leaving 6 bases between. Per the germline V gene, CDR1 is MDHEN and CDR2 is SYDVKM. This CDR3 has 15 amino acids. CDR3 DNA sequence: TGTGCCAGCAGTTTGACTATCTCTGGGGCCAACGTCCTGACTTTC. Encoded protein: CASSLTISGANVLTF.

This clone was seen a single time. The chain is built from TRBV7-6 and TRBJ2-2; TRBD1 might be the D (5 bases). CDR1 and CDR2 (germline): SGHVS, FNYEAQ. The CDR3 runs 16 residues. V lost 4 bases and J 1 base, leaving 13 bases between the germline ends. CDR3 protein: CASSSGRDWNTGELFF. For the CDR3, the DNA is TGTGCCAGCAGCTCTGGCAGGGATTGGAACACCGGGGAGCTGTTTTTT.

The chain couples TRBV27 to TRBJ2-1; TRBD1 might be the D (6 bases). The CDR3 has 14 residues. Trimming removed 6 bases at V and 5 bases at J, with 14 bases between. CDR1 and CDR2 from the germline V gene are MNHEY and SMNVEV (reference sequence). The CDR3 DNA is TGTGCCAGCAGAAGGGCAGGGGCACACAATGAGCAGTTCTTC. Protein: CASRRAGAHNEQFF.

This chain joins TRBV4-1 and TRBJ1-3; the D is unclear. CDR1 is MGHRA, CDR2 YSYEKL, per germline. V was pared by 4 bases and J by 0 bases, with 10 bases between. The CDR3 length is 15 residues. The CDR3 DNA reads TGCGCCAGCAGCCCCGCCGGGAGCTCTGGAAACACCATATATTTT. It is translated as CASSPAGSSGNTIYF.

V gene TRBV2 combines with J gene TRBJ2-7, with 9 bases matching TRBD1. CDR1 and CDR2 from the germline V gene are SNHLY and FYNNEI. V dropped 2 bases and J dropped 4; count of bases not matched to a gene: 6. The CDR3 covers 15 residues. The DNA for the CDR3 is TGTGCCAGCAGTGAAAAGACAGGGGGACCTTACGAGCAGTACTTC. This gives the protein CASSEKTGGPYEQYF.

To note about this clone: The sample has other DNA sequences that encode this CDR3 too. The chain couples TRBV5-1 to TRBJ1-2, with TRBD1 matching over 7 bases. From germline, CDR1 is SGHRS and CDR2 YFSETQ. J lost 6 bases, V lost 0 bases, and 2 bases had no gene match. This CDR3 has 13 amino acids. The CDR3 DNA follows: TGCGCCAGCAGCTTGGGACAGGGAAATGGCTACACCTTC. Its translation is CASSLGQGNGYTF.

This chain connects TRBV30 to TRBJ2-7; the D is unclear. The germline gives CDR1 GTSNPN, CDR2 SVGIG (reference sequence). Trimming removed 0 bases at V and 1 base at J, with 7 bases between. The CDR3 length is 13 residues. For the CDR3, the DNA is TGTGCCTGGAGTGTCTCTCTTTCCTACGAGCAGTACTTC. Protein sequence: CAWSVSLSYEQYF.

Ten or more counts support this clone. The chain has TRBV19 and TRBJ1-2, with TRBD1 matching 8 bases. The germline V gene encodes CDR1 LNHDA and CDR2 SQIVND (reference sequence). V shed 5 bases, J shed 4 bases, and the junction held 9 bases outside the gene matches. This CDR3 has 15 residues. As DNA, the CDR3 is TGTGCCAGTAGTCCCGAGACAGGGGCGGGCTATGGCTACACCTTC. It yields the protein CASSPETGAGYGYTF.

This clone was recorded once. The chain's CDR3 is CASSYGTGGTGELFF. The CDR3, as DNA: TGTGCCAGCAGTTACGGGACAGGGGGGACCGGGGAGCTGTTTTTT. The chain uses TRBV6-5 and TRBJ2-2, with 11 bases that match TRBD1. CDR1 and CDR2 (germline): MNHEY, SVGAGI. CDR3 length equals 15 residues. Trimming at V came to 2 bases and at J to 5 bases, leaving 1 base not matched to a gene.

The rearrangement links TRBV5-8 to TRBJ1-4; D not resolved. CDR1 SGHTS and CDR2 YDEGEE come from the germline V gene. The CDR3 has 15 amino acids. Trimming removed 2 bases at V and 3 bases at J, with 11 bases between. Here the CDR3 reads CASSFRGGANEKLFF. DNA of the CDR3: TGTGCCAGCAGCTTCCGGGGTGGTGCTAATGAAAAACTGTTTTTT.